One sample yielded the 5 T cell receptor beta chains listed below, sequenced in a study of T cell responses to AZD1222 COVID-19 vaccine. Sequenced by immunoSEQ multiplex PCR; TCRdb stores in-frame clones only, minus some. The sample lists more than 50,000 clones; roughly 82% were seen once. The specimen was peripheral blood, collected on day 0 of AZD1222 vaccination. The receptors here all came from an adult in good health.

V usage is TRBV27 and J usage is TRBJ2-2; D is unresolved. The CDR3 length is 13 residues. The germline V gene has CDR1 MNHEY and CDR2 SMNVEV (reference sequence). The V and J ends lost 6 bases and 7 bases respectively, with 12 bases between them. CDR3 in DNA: TGTGCCAGCAGGATCACCTCCGGCGGGGAGCTGTTTTTT. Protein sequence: CASRITSGGELFF.

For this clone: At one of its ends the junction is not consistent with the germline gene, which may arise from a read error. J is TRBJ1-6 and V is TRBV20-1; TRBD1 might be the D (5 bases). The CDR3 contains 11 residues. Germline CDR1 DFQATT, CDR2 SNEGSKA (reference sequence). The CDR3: CSARGLAGSFF. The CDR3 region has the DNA TGCAGTGCTAGGGGTTTGGCAGGGAGCTTCTTT.

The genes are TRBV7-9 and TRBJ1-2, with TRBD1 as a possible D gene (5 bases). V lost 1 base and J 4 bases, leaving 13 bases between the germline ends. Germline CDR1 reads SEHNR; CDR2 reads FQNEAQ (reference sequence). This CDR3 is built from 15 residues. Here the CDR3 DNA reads TGTGCCAGCAGCTTAGAGTGGGGCGATGGCTATGGCTACACCTTC. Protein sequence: CASSLEWGDGYGYTF.

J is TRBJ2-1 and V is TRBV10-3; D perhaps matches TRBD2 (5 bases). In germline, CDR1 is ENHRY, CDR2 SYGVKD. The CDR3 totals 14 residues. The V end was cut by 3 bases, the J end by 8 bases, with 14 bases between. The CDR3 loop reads CAISESREGDEQFF. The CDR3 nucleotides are TGTGCCATCAGTGAATCGAGGGAAGGCGATGAGCAGTTCTTC.

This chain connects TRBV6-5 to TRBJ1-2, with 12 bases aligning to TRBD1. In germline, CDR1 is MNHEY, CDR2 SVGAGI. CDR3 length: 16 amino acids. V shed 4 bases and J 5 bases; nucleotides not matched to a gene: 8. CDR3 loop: CASSSGQGALGYGYTF. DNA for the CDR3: TGTGCCAGCAGTTCGGGACAGGGGGCATTAGGGTATGGCTACACCTTC.